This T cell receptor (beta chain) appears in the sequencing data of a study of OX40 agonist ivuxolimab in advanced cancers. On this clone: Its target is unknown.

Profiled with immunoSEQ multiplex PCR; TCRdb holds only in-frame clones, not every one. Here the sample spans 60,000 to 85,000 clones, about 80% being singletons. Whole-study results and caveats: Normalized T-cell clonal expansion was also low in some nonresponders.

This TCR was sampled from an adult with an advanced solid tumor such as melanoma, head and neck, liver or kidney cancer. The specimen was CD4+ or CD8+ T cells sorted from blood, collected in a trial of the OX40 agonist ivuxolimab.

The chain's CDR3 is CASSLDHMGSGNIQYF. CDR3 coding DNA: TGCGCCAGCAGCTTGGATCATATGGGTTCGGGAAACATTCAGTACTTC. V gene TRBV5-1 combines with J gene TRBJ2-4, with D unclear. There are 16 residues in the CDR3. Germline CDR1 SGHRS, CDR2 YFSETQ. Trimming removed 0 bases at V and 6 bases at J, with 16 bases between.